This TCR beta chain was sequenced in a study of T cells in Graves' hyperthyroidism and ophthalmopathy. Researchers took RNA transcripts and amplified the TCR beta CDR3 regions from them. The HTBI primer set drove a first-round RT-PCR of the TCR CDR3. In TCRdb, the multiplex PCR reads were re-called with MiXCR into one record per CDR3 protein. Of around 700,000 distinct CDR3 sequences listed, about 17% are singletons. Overall study findings and caveats: Most thyroid clonotypes that were expanded above 0.001 also turned up in blood. Ophthalmopathy was separated from stable hyperthyroidism by a 13 V-J model.

Patients aged 18 to 65 had newly diagnosed hyperthyroidism that had lasted under 2 months. Patients showing uncontrolled infection, other autoimmune disease, pregnancy or lactation were ineligible. Trimming took off 0 bases at V and 3 bases at J, with 4 bases between the two ends. Germline CDR1 SGHRS, CDR2 YFSETQ. The CDR3 sequence is 13 residues long. To note about this clonotype: Its antigen remains unknown.

Source material: blood. This TCR was sampled from a woman aged 45-65 years with Graves' hyperthyroidism that later progressed to Graves' ophthalmopathy. The rearrangement uses TRBV5-1 and TRBJ1-5, with D unclear. CDR3 nucleotides: TGCGCCAGCAGCTTGGAGCCCAATCAGCCCCAGCATTTT. Protein product: CASSLEPNQPQHF.